A selection of T cell receptor beta chains follows, all from one sample in a study of CD8 T cells in ankylosing spondylitis. TCRdb reprocessed the 5' RACE reads with MiXCR, giving one entry per CDR3 protein. The top ten hold roughly 3.4% of the sample, which has 250,000 to 350,000 distinct CDR3 sequences, around 20% seen once. The source material was blood, either unsorted or a sorted T cell fraction (not recorded which). The receptors come from a female donor with ankylosing spondylitis or in good health (not recorded which). Each CDR3 is given with its conserved first and last residue. D genes are given only for firm matches. The size entry is marked missing in some rows and otherwise reads once, few, many or a size class.

TRBJ2-1,TRBV7-2,-,TRBD2,TGTGCCAGCAGCTGGGGACTAGCGGGAGGCAGGGGGGGTGAGCAGTTCTTC,CASSWGLAGGRGGEQFF
TRBJ2-7,TRBV15,-,-,TGTGCCACCAGCCCACCCTTCGGGGGTCGGGAGCAGTACTTC,CATSPPFGGREQYF
TRBJ1-3,TRBV20-1,few,-,TGCAGTGCTAGGTCCATCCCCAGCTTTGGAAACACCATATATTTT,CSARSIPSFGNTIYF
TRBJ2-3,TRBV7-2,few,TRBD2,TGTGCCAGCAGCGCCGTTTGGGGGGGACGTAGCACAGATACGCAGTATTTT,CASSAVWGGRSTDTQYF
TRBJ2-1,TRBV20-1,few,TRBD2,TGCAGTGCTAGAAGCGGGAGCAAGTACAATGAGCAGTTCTTC,CSARSGSKYNEQFF
TRBJ2-7,TRBV20-1,-,TRBD2,TGCAGTGCCCGCCTAGCGGGCAGCCGGACTAGGGAGCAGTACTTC,CSARLAGSRTREQYF
TRBJ2-1,TRBV7-9,-,TRBD2,TGTGCCAGCAGCTTACGGGCGGGCCGGGAGGATGAGCAGTTCTTC,CASSLRAGREDEQFF
TRBJ1-2,TRBV6-1,few,-,TGTGCCAGCAGTGATCTCCCAGGGGCTTATGGCTACACCTTC,CASSDLPGAYGYTF
TRBJ2-1,TRBV2,-,TRBD2,TGTGCCACCTCAGCGGGAGCCTCCTACAATGAGCAGTTCTTC,CATSAGASYNEQFF
TRBJ1-1,TRBV15,-,-,TGTGCCACCAGCAGAGAGGGTGTTAGGTACACTGAAGCTTTCTTT,CATSREGVRYTEAFF
TRBJ2-7,TRBV12-3/TRBV12-4,few,-,TGTGCCAGCAGTAGACAGGGACTCAACTACGAGCAGTACTTC,CASSRQGLNYEQYF
TRBJ2-7,TRBV14,-,-,TGTGCCAGCAGCCCGAACAGGGTGACGCCCTACGAGCAGTACTTC,CASSPNRVTPYEQYF
TRBJ2-2,TRBV28,-,-,TGTGCCAGCAGTTTTCAAAACGCGAACACCGGGGAGCTGTTTTTT,CASSFQNANTGELFF
TRBJ2-1,TRBV7-6,few,-,TGTGCCAGCAGCACGCGGAGATACAATGAGCAGTTCTTC,CASSTRRYNEQFF